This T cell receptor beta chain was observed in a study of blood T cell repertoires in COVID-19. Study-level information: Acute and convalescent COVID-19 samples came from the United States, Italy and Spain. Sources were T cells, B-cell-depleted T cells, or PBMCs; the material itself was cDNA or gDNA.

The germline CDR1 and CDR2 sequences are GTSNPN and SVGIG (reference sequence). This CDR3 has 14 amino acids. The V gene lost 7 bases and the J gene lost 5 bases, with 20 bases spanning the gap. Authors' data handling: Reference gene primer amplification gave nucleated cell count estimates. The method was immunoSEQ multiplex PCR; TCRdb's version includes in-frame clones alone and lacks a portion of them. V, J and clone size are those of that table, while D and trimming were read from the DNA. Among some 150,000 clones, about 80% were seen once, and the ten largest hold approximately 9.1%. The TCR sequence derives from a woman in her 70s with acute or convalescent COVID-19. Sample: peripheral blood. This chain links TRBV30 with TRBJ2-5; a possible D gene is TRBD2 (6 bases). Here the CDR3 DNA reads TGTGCCTCTGACGTCGGGGGAGGAGGTGAGACCCAGTACTTC. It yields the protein CASDVGGGGETQYF.